Listed below are T cell receptor beta chains from one sample, sequenced in a study of radiotherapy plus CTLA-4 blockade in lung cancer. Sequencing used immunoSEQ multiplex PCR; TCRdb keeps in-frame clones, though not all of them. Of tens of thousands of clones in the sample, approximately 80% are singletons; the top ten hold over 2%. Sequences were derived from peripheral blood, sampled from a patient treated with radiotherapy plus ipilimumab. Every receptor here comes from a human donor with non-small cell lung cancer whose response to radiotherapy plus ipilimumab could not be evaluated. Both conserved end residues are part of each CDR3. D genes are given only for firm matches. Size values are once, few and many counts, or a class for expanded clones, and some rows have none.

d_call: .
v_call: TRBV15
j_call: TRBJ1-5
clone_size: .
cdr3_nt: TGTGCCACCAGCAGAGACAGGGGCGATCAGCCCCAGCATTTT
cdr3_aa: CATSRDRGDQPQHF

d_call: TRBD1
v_call: TRBV2
j_call: TRBJ1-1
clone_size: few
cdr3_nt: TGTGCCAGCAGTAAAGAGTCTACAGGGGGCGGCATTGAAGCTTTCTTT
cdr3_aa: CASSKESTGGGIEAFF

d_call: TRBD1
v_call: TRBV5-1
j_call: TRBJ1-1
clone_size: .
cdr3_nt: TGCGCCAGCAGCTTCCCGGGACAGGGGTCTGAAGCTTTCTTT
cdr3_aa: CASSFPGQGSEAFF

d_call: TRBD2
v_call: TRBV19
j_call: TRBJ2-5
clone_size: once
cdr3_nt: TGTGCCAGTAGTATGGCGGGGGGGCCTTTTCGAGAGACCCAGTACTTC
cdr3_aa: CASSMAGGPFRETQYF

d_call: TRBD2
v_call: TRBV30
j_call: TRBJ2-1
clone_size: .
cdr3_nt: TGTGCCTGGAGTCCCCGGGAGGACAATGAGCAGTTCTTC
cdr3_aa: CAWSPREDNEQFF

d_call: TRBD1
v_call: TRBV28
j_call: TRBJ1-2
clone_size: .
cdr3_nt: TGTGCCAGTGGGGACAGGGTCGATGGCTACACCTTC
cdr3_aa: CASGDRVDGYTF

d_call: .
v_call: TRBV14
j_call: TRBJ2-7
clone_size: few
cdr3_nt: TGTGCCAGCAGTCCCCAGGGCCGGGTTGGGAAGCAGTACTTC
cdr3_aa: CASSPQGRVGKQYF

d_call: .
v_call: TRBV10-1
j_call: TRBJ2-3
clone_size: .
cdr3_nt: TGCGCCAGCAGTGACTCGGTTTTCAGGACAGATACGCAGTATTTT
cdr3_aa: CASSDSVFRTDTQYF

d_call: .
v_call: TRBV7-3
j_call: TRBJ2-1
clone_size: .
cdr3_nt: TGTGCCAGCAGCTCCCGGGGAACCCCCGGCAATGAGCAGTTCTTC
cdr3_aa: CASSSRGTPGNEQFF

d_call: TRBD1
v_call: TRBV7-9
j_call: TRBJ1-2
clone_size: once
cdr3_nt: TGTGCCAGCAGCACCGCACAGGGGGCAGGCTATGGCTACACCTTC
cdr3_aa: CASSTAQGAGYGYTF